Shown below are 20 T cell receptor beta chains from a single sample sequenced in a study of breast tumors, draining lymph nodes, adjacent tissues. Via MiXCR, TCRdb re-called the multiplex PCR reads, giving one row per CDR3 protein. The data contain under 75,000 distinct CDR3 sequences, less than 60% of them seen just once; the ten biggest clones take up around 20%. The sequenced sample consisted of breast tumor tissue. The receptor source for this set is a female donor with breast cancer. Some clones in this sample may be carry-over from other donors' samples.

This clonotype was found many times. The chain employs TRBV20-1 and TRBJ2-7, with D possibly called TRBD1 or TRBD2 (5 bases each). The CDR3 is 15 amino acids. Germline CDR1 is DFQATT and CDR2 is SNEGSKA (reference sequence). Trimming pared 4 bases from V and 2 bases from J, leaving 18 bases between. The CDR3 coding sequence is TGCAGTGCTAAGGGGAGCGGCGGAACCACCTACGAGCAGTACTTC. Residues: CSAKGSGGTTYEQYF.

This clonotype was recorded at least ten times. This chain joins TRBV30 and TRBJ2-7; a weak D match, TRBD1 (5 bases). This CDR3 comprises 13 residues. Looked up from germline, CDR1 is GTSNPN and CDR2 is SVGIG (reference sequence). Trimming took off 1 base at V and 4 bases at J, with 11 bases between the two ends. CDR3 in amino acids: CAWSEAGLYEQYF. The CDR3 nucleotides are TGTGCCTGGAGTGAGGCAGGGCTTTACGAGCAGTACTTC.

V is TRBV2 and J is TRBJ2-5; 7 nucleotides line up with TRBD1. Trimming removed 2 bases from V and 3 bases from J; junction bases left unmatched: 6. CDR1 and CDR2 from the germline V gene are SNHLY and FYNNEI. The CDR3 has 15 residues. The CDR3 spells CASSETDRKKETQYF. CDR3 sequence (DNA): TGTGCCAGCAGTGAAACGGACAGGAAGAAAGAGACCCAGTACTTC.

Concerning this clonotype itself: This likely comes from a read error, as the CDR3 has no conserved phenylalanine or tryptophan at its end. V is TRBV5-4 and J is TRBJ2-1; 8 bases are a match to TRBD1. J lost 1 base, V lost 0 bases, and 0 bases had no gene match. Germline V lookup: CDR1 SGHNT, CDR2 YYREEE (reference sequence). The CDR3 runs to 15 residues. The chain's CDR3 is CASSLDRGSYNEQFL. The CDR3 nucleotides read TGTGCCAGCAGCTTGGACAGGGGGTCCTACAATGAGCAGTTCCTC.

This clonotype was observed at least ten times. The chain combines TRBV29-1 with TRBJ2-7; 7 nucleotides line up with TRBD1. Per the germline V gene, CDR1 is SQVTM and CDR2 is ANQGSEA. The trim removed 6 bases at V and 1 base at J, leaving 3 bases unmatched. The CDR3 is 12 residues long. CDR3 region: CSVRQGSYEQYF. DNA for the CDR3: TGCAGCGTAAGACAGGGATCCTACGAGCAGTACTTC.

This chain uses TRBV7-2 with TRBJ1-4; tentatively, D is TRBD1 (5 bases). This CDR3 has 15 amino acids. The germline V gene has CDR1 SGHTA and CDR2 FQGNSA. V was shortened by 2 bases and J by 8 bases, with 15 bases between the two germline ends. DNA of the CDR3: TGTGCCAGCAGCTTATTTTGGGGGTGGGACGAAAAACTGTTTTTT. Residues: CASSLFWGWDEKLFF.

In its sample, this clonotype was seen many times. The chain couples TRBV12-3 or TRBV12-4 to TRBJ2-1, with D hard to call. The V gene lost 0 bases and the J gene lost 11 bases, with 11 bases spanning the gap. The CDR3 is made up of 13 amino acids. CDR3 in DNA: TGTGCCAGCAGTTTAGCGGCTGACGGACAGCAGTTCTTC. Amino acid sequence: CASSLAADGQQFF.

This clonotype was seen only a few times. The rearrangement links TRBV2 to TRBJ2-3; TRBD1 is a possible D gene (6 bases). This CDR3 region has 18 residues. Germline V lookup: CDR1 SNHLY, CDR2 FYNNEI. V shed 4 bases and J shed 4 bases, with 24 bases lying between them. In nucleotides, the CDR3 is TGTGCCAGCAGTGGTGGACAGCCGGGATGGGGGCCCCCAGATACGCAGTATTTT. Translating it yields CASSGGQPGWGPPDTQYF.

This clonotype was detected many times. The V and J genes are TRBV20-1 and TRBJ2-3, with D possibly matching TRBD2 (7 bases). CDR1 and CDR2 (germline): DFQATT, SNEGSKA (reference sequence). The CDR3 consists of 15 residues. Trimming left V 6 bases short and J 4 bases short, with 20 bases between. The CDR3 bases are TGCAGTGCGAACCCCCCGGGGGGCGCACCAGATACGCAGTATTTT. Amino acids: CSANPPGGAPDTQYF.

Remarks on this clonotype: The junction and the germline gene differ at one end; a read error may be behind it. The chain carries TRBV9 and TRBJ1-3; weak D call: TRBD1 (6 bases). Germline V gives CDR1 SGDLS, CDR2 YYNGEE. The CDR3 is 13 amino acids. The CDR3 nucleotides are TGTGCCAGCAGCGAGGAGGGGGGCAACACCGTATATTTT. Amino acids: CASSEEGGNTVYF.

Only a few counts were recorded for this clonotype. V usage is TRBV19 and J usage is TRBJ1-2; 9 bases match TRBD1. Trimming cost V 9 bases and J 8 bases; bases outside gene matches: 4. The CDR3 is made up of 11 amino acids. The germline V gene has CDR1 LNHDA and CDR2 SQIVND (reference sequence). The CDR3 sequence is CASRTGVGYTF. In nucleotides, the CDR3 is TGTGCCAGCCGGACAGGGGTGGGCTACACCTTC.

This chain uses TRBV15 with TRBJ1-1, with unresolved D. This CDR3 contains 13 residues. Germline V CDR1 and CDR2: LNHNV, YYDKDF (reference sequence). Trimming removed 0 bases from V and 4 bases from J, with 6 bases in between. In DNA, the CDR3 is TGTGCCACCAGCAGAGAATGGGGCACTGAAGCTTTCTTT. This codes for CATSREWGTEAFF.

This clonotype was counted only a few times. This rearrangement joins TRBV12-3 or TRBV12-4 to TRBJ2-3; 10 positions agree with TRBD2. The CDR3 has 16 residues. V shed 1 base and J 11 bases; nucleotides not matched to a gene: 12. CDR3 in amino acids: CASSLVTSGDINEQYF. The DNA for the CDR3 is TGTGCCAGCAGTTTAGTTACTAGCGGGGATATAAATGAGCAGTATTTT.

The J gene is TRBJ2-3, the V gene TRBV20-1, with D uncertain. Trimming took off 1 base at V and 5 bases at J, with 7 bases between the two ends. CDR3 size: 12 residues. CDR1 is DFQATT and CDR2 is SNEGSKA in the germline V gene (reference sequence). CDR3: CSARARLDTQYF. DNA of the CDR3: TGCAGTGCTAGAGCCCGCTTAGATACGCAGTATTTT.

This clonotype is medium-sized in the sample. V gene TRBV19 combines with J gene TRBJ1-5; no definite D call. Trimming left V 9 bases short and J 4 bases short, with 10 bases between. Germline V gene data show CDR1 as LNHDA and CDR2 as SQIVND (reference sequence). This CDR3 is built from 12 residues. Here the CDR3 reads CASCAVNQPQHF. The CDR3 nucleotides read TGTGCCAGCTGCGCGGTGAATCAGCCCCAGCATTTT.

The chain uses TRBV18 and TRBJ1-2, with D maybe TRBD1 (5 bases). The ends were cut back, 3 bases at V and 4 bases at J, with 12 bases in the middle. Germline loops: CDR1 KGHSH, CDR2 LQKENI. The CDR3 extends over 14 amino acids. Here the CDR3 reads CASSPDTASYGYTF. In DNA form, the CDR3 reads TGTGCCAGCTCACCGGACACAGCGTCCTATGGCTACACCTTC.

This clonotype was seen ten or more times. This rearrangement joins TRBV5-6 to TRBJ2-3; D might be TRBD2 (7 bases). V was clipped by 2 bases and J by 4 bases, with 17 bases between them. This CDR3 region has 16 residues. The germline CDR1 and CDR2 sequences are SGHDT and YYEEEE. The CDR3 here is CASSFPGPGGPDTQYF. The DNA for the CDR3 is TGTGCCAGCAGCTTTCCAGGACCGGGGGGCCCAGATACGCAGTATTTT.

The chain uses TRBV6-2 or TRBV6-3 and TRBJ1-5; perhaps TRBD1 as D (6 bases). The CDR3 covers 17 residues. With 2 bases removed from V and 0 bases from J, the gap between germline ends came to 14 bases. From germline, CDR1 is MNHEY and CDR2 SVGEGT. CDR3 protein: CASSYGGREYSNQPQHF. CDR3 nucleotides: TGTGCCAGCAGTTACGGGGGCAGGGAGTATAGCAATCAGCCCCAGCATTTT.

J is TRBJ2-1 and V is TRBV2; 8 bases align to TRBD2. V lost 4 bases and J lost 12; bases outside the gene matches: 23. Germline assignment: CDR1 SNHLY and CDR2 FYNNEI. The CDR3 spans 18 residues. CDR3 nucleotides: TGTGCCAGCAGTGGAGTTTCGAAGGGGGGTAGCGGGACATTTGGGCAGTTCTTC. This encodes CASSGVSKGGSGTFGQFF.

In this sample, this clonotype turned up a few times. V is TRBV2 and J is TRBJ1-2; 7 positions agree with TRBD1. V lost 4 bases and J lost 4; bases outside the gene matches: 6. The CDR3 spans 14 residues. Per the germline V gene, CDR1 is SNHLY and CDR2 is FYNNEI. The CDR3 sequence: CASSGQGGIYGYTF. In DNA form, the CDR3 reads TGTGCCAGCAGTGGACAGGGAGGGATCTATGGCTACACCTTC.